Below, 30 T cell receptor beta chains from the same sample are listed, as sequenced in a study of cytomegalovirus exposure and HLA in healthy donors. Primers for the PCR totalled 60 Vbeta and 13 Jbeta. Sequenced by immunoSEQ multiplex PCR; TCRdb stores in-frame clones only, minus some. This sample has 150,000 to 200,000 clones; around 79% occur once, and the top ten carry approximately 0.89%. Sequencing was carried out using PBMCs. Receptors were obtained from a woman aged 45-65 years in good health and CMV-seropositive.

The chain couples TRBV28 to TRBJ1-6; perhaps TRBD1 as D (5 bases). The length of the CDR3 is 15 residues. Germline lookup yields CDR1 MDHEN and CDR2 SYDVKM. V lost 6 bases and J 10 bases, leaving 19 bases between the germline ends. The CDR3: CASRPGLHKGSPLHF. The CDR3 region has the DNA TGTGCCAGCAGACCGGGACTCCATAAGGGGTCACCCCTCCACTTT.

The J gene is TRBJ2-3, the V gene TRBV7-2; 9 nucleotides agree with TRBD2. From germline, CDR1 is SGHTA and CDR2 FQGNSA. CDR3 length: 14 amino acids. V shed 6 bases, J shed 4 bases, and the junction held 5 bases outside the gene matches. The CDR3: CASSPGLAADTQYF. In DNA, the CDR3 is TGTGCCAGCAGTCCGGGACTAGCTGCAGATACGCAGTATTTT.

The chain uses TRBV13 and TRBJ2-7, with TRBD2 identical over 11 bases. Germline CDR1 and CDR2: PRHDT and FYEKMQ (reference sequence). Germline trimming cut 5 bases from V and 0 bases from J; bases unmatched to any gene: 6. The CDR3 is made up of 16 amino acids. This CDR3 is CASSAGLAGSSYEQYF. The DNA for the CDR3 is TGTGCCAGCAGCGCAGGACTAGCGGGTTCCTCCTACGAGCAGTACTTC.

The chain combines TRBV27 with TRBJ1-5; TRBD1 agrees at 7 bases. The ends lost 6 bases at V and 5 bases at J; junction bases unmatched: 10. CDR3 size: 15 residues. Per germline, CDR1 MNHEY and CDR2 SMNVEV (reference sequence). The CDR3 coding sequence is TGTGCCAGCAGGGGATCCTCAACAGGGGATCAGCCCCAGCATTTT. Translation: CASRGSSTGDQPQHF.

This chain connects TRBV5-6 to TRBJ2-7; TRBD2 agrees at 10 bases. J gave up 9 bases and V 4 bases, and 4 bases lay outside the gene matches. The CDR3 is 12 amino acids. Per the germline V gene, CDR1 is SGHDT and CDR2 is YYEEEE. This CDR3 is CASSLGLAAQYF. The CDR3 nucleotides are TGTGCCAGCAGCCTCGGACTAGCGGCGCAGTACTTC.

The table lists this clone with a count of one. J is TRBJ2-1 and V is TRBV9; TRBD1 matches at 8 bases. CDR3 length: 19 residues. Losses at the gene ends were 0 bases for V and 2 bases for J; bases not matched to a gene: 13. Germline loops: CDR1 SGDLS, CDR2 YYNGEE. This CDR3 reads CASSVGRQGNTITYNEQFF. The CDR3 bases are TGTGCCAGCAGCGTAGGGCGACAGGGGAACACCATAACCTACAATGAGCAGTTCTTC.

J is TRBJ2-2 and V is TRBV30; TRBD2 might be the D (7 bases). CDR1 and CDR2 from the germline V gene are GTSNPN and SVGIG (reference sequence). The CDR3 covers 14 residues. Between the trimmed V and J ends, which lost 5 bases and 4 bases, there was a span of 14 bases. This chain's CDR3 is CAWAWGGPTGELFF. In DNA, the CDR3 is TGTGCCTGGGCCTGGGGGGGGCCCACCGGGGAGCTGTTTTTT.

This clone appeared once. The V and J genes are TRBV6-1 and TRBJ2-5; maybe TRBD1 (5 bases). V lost 6 bases to trimming and J lost 6 bases, with 14 bases between them. This CDR3 spans 13 amino acids. Germline CDR1 and CDR2: MNHNS and SASEGT. The DNA of the CDR3 is TGTGCCAGCAGGCTGACAGAGGCGAAGACCCAGTACTTC. Residues: CASRLTEAKTQYF.

The chain is built from TRBV7-2 and TRBJ1-6; D gene uncertain. There are 17 residues in the CDR3. V was pared by 3 bases and J by 9 bases, with 21 bases between. CDR1 SGHTA and CDR2 FQGNSA come from the germline V gene. CDR3 in DNA: TGTGCCAGCAGCTTGGGCAGCCTAACTGATGTGAGTTCACCCCTCCACTTT. Its protein is CASSLGSLTDVSSPLHF.

This clone has a single count. The rearrangement joins TRBV11-2 to TRBJ2-3; the match to TRBD2 covers 8 bases. There are 15 residues in the CDR3. Germline CDR1 and CDR2: SGHAT and FQNNGV. Germline trimming cut 1 base from V and 1 base from J; bases unmatched to any gene: 1. CDR3 bases: TGTGCCAGCAGCTTAGCGCGGGGGGGCACAGATACGCAGTATTTT. It yields the protein CASSLARGGTDTQYF.

The chain joins TRBV27 to TRBJ1-2; 8 bases map to TRBD1. The CDR3 has 15 amino acids. The germline CDR1 and CDR2 sequences are MNHEY and SMNVEV (reference sequence). V was clipped by 3 bases and J by 8 bases; unmatched bases: 11. The CDR3 bases are TGTGCCAGCAGTTTCTCCGGTACAGGGGGTCAGGGCTACACCTTC. This codes for CASSFSGTGGQGYTF.

The chain uses TRBV5-1 and TRBJ1-1, with D unresolved. Germline V lookup: CDR1 SGHRS, CDR2 YFSETQ. CDR3 size: 15 residues. The ends were cut back, 0 bases at V and 1 base at J, with 10 bases in the middle. The CDR3 nucleotides are TGCGCCAGCAGCTTGGAAAGTGGGAGGAACACTGAAGCTTTCTTT. Amino acids: CASSLESGRNTEAFF.

This clone was counted only a few times. The V gene is TRBV6-1, the J gene TRBJ1-1; TRBD1 is a possible D gene (6 bases). The CDR3 totals 15 residues. The germline CDR1 and CDR2 sequences are MNHNS and SASEGT. The V end lost 5 bases, the J end lost 2 bases, and 15 bases lay between the germline ends. CDR3 sequence reads: CASSIRTVGNTEAFF. As DNA, the CDR3 is TGTGCCAGCAGTATACGGACAGTTGGAAACACTGAAGCTTTCTTT.

The chain employs TRBV21-1 and TRBJ1-2; the table names TRBD1, a call not compared with the DNA. TRBV21-1 is termed a pseudogene. The CDR3 covers 15 residues. CDR3 sequence (DNA): TGTGCCAGCAGCCTCCGGACAGGGGTGAGCTATGGCTACACCTTC. Its translation is CASSLRTGVSYGYTF.

The chain employs TRBV7-6 and TRBJ2-7; TRBD1 matches at 7 bases. The germline CDR1 and CDR2 sequences are SGHVS and FNYEAQ. The V gene end was trimmed by 2 bases and the J gene end by 5 bases; junction bases not matched to a gene: 6. The CDR3 length is 14 residues. The chain's CDR3 is CASSLPLGGNEQYF. DNA of the CDR3: TGTGCCAGCAGCTTACCCCTAGGGGGCAACGAGCAGTACTTC.

This chain connects TRBV6-5 to TRBJ1-2; D might be TRBD1 (6 bases). Trimming shortened V by 2 bases and J by 8 bases, and 9 bases separated the two germline ends. The CDR3 length is 12 residues. In germline, CDR1 is MNHEY, CDR2 SVGAGI. CDR3 residues: CASSYTGSGYTF. The CDR3 DNA reads TGTGCCAGCAGTTACACAGGGAGCGGCTACACCTTC.

The rearrangement links TRBV29-1 to TRBJ1-1; D possibly corresponds to TRBD1 (6 bases). Looked up from germline, CDR1 is SQVTM and CDR2 is ANQGSEA. This CDR3 is 13 amino acids long. V lost 7 bases and J lost 4, with 16 bases in between. The CDR3 sequence: CSGLTGFRTEAFF. CDR3 sequence (DNA): TGCAGCGGGTTGACAGGATTTCGCACTGAAGCTTTCTTT.

The J gene is TRBJ1-2, the V gene TRBV27, with a tentative D call TRBD1 (6 bases). The V end lost 6 bases, the J end lost 3 bases, and 14 bases lay between the germline ends. The germline gives CDR1 MNHEY, CDR2 SMNVEV (reference sequence). The CDR3 consists of 14 residues. The CDR3 coding sequence is TGTGCCAGCAGACCTATCAACAGGGACTATGGCTACACCTTC. This sequence encodes CASRPINRDYGYTF.

The V call is TRBV4-1, the J call TRBJ1-5, with a possible D match to TRBD1 (6 bases). The V end was cut by 4 bases, the J end by 4 bases, with 14 bases between. The CDR3 totals 15 residues. Germline V gives CDR1 MGHRA, CDR2 YSYEKL. CDR3 amino acids: CASSRQVSPNQPQHF. The CDR3 nucleotides read TGCGCCAGCAGCCGACAGGTCAGCCCGAATCAGCCCCAGCATTTT.

The chain carries TRBV6-5 and TRBJ1-4; 8 bases map to TRBD1. The CDR3 contains 14 residues. V was pared by 5 bases and J by 7 bases, with 6 bases of the junction left unmatched. Germline CDR1 reads MNHEY; CDR2 reads SVGAGI. For the CDR3, the DNA is TGTGCCAGCAGTCGGACAGGGCTTAGTGAAAAACTGTTTTTT. Protein sequence: CASSRTGLSEKLFF.

J is TRBJ2-3 and V is TRBV7-3; the D gene is possibly TRBD2 (6 bases). The V gene's germline CDR1 is SGHTA and CDR2 FQGTGA. The CDR3 is 14 residues long. The V gene lost 5 bases and the J gene lost 3 bases, with 12 bases spanning the gap. CDR3 loop: CASSRGTVTDTQYF. CDR3 in DNA: TGTGCCAGCAGCCGGGGGACCGTTACAGATACGCAGTATTTT.

This chain connects TRBV5-1 to TRBJ2-2; D is undetermined. Germline V gene lookup returns CDR1 SGHRS and CDR2 YFSETQ. CDR3 length: 14 amino acids. Between the trimmed V and J ends, which lost 1 base and 1 base, there was a span of 5 bases. The CDR3 is CASSLYVNTGELFF. Here the CDR3 DNA reads TGCGCCAGCAGCTTGTATGTGAACACCGGGGAGCTGTTTTTT.

This clone showed up just a few times. The chain has TRBV28 and TRBJ2-6; D not certain. V lost 5 bases and J 2 bases, leaving 10 bases between the germline ends. The CDR3 is 15 residues long. Germline assignment: CDR1 MDHEN and CDR2 SYDVKM. CDR3: CASSIHNPGANVLTF. The CDR3 nucleotides are TGTGCCAGCAGTATCCACAATCCTGGGGCCAACGTCCTGACTTTC.

This chain links TRBV28 with TRBJ2-7; 13 bases agree with TRBD2. Germline trimming cut 2 bases from V and 6 bases from J; bases unmatched to any gene: 4. Germline loops: CDR1 MDHEN, CDR2 SYDVKM. This CDR3 spans 15 amino acids. DNA for the CDR3: TGTGCCAGCAGTTTACCCGGGACTAGCGGGATCGAGCAGTACTTC. Protein sequence: CASSLPGTSGIEQYF.

This chain joins TRBV28 and TRBJ1-2; D gene ambiguous. Trimming cost V 6 bases and J 4 bases, with 15 bases left between them. The CDR3 totals 14 residues. Germline CDR1 is MDHEN and CDR2 is SYDVKM. CDR3 sequence: CASSLHTTRYGYTF. The CDR3 region has the DNA TGTGCCAGCAGCCTACACACTACCCGCTATGGCTACACCTTC.

Only a few counts were recorded for this clone. The chain links TRBV5-4 to TRBJ1-4; D possibly corresponds to TRBD1 (6 bases). CDR3 size: 14 residues. The germline gives CDR1 SGHNT, CDR2 YYREEE (reference sequence). V lost 3 bases and J 3 bases, leaving 9 bases between the germline ends. The CDR3 sequence is CASSSDSANEKLFF. CDR3 in DNA: TGTGCCAGCAGCTCGGACAGTGCTAATGAAAAACTGTTTTTT.

This clone was picked up a small number of times. The chain carries TRBV6-6 and TRBJ2-6; TRBD2 is a possible D gene (6 bases). CDR1 and CDR2 (germline): MNHNY, SVGAGI (reference sequence). V gave up 5 bases and J gave up 0 bases, with 8 bases separating them. CDR3 size: 15 residues. The CDR3 DNA reads TGTGCCAGCAGTCACGGGGGCTCTGGGGCCAACGTCCTGACTTTC. Translated: CASSHGGSGANVLTF.

J is TRBJ1-6 and V is TRBV6-6, with 9 bases aligning to TRBD1. V gave up 2 bases and J gave up 6 bases; unmatched junction bases: 5. The CDR3 has 16 amino acids. Germline CDR1 MNHNY, CDR2 SVGAGI (reference sequence). CDR3 sequence: CASSYTPTGGNSPLHF. CDR3 DNA: TGTGCCAGCAGTTACACGCCGACAGGGGGTAATTCACCCCTCCACTTT.

Details on this clone: Other DNA sequences in this specimen translate into the identical CDR3. The rearrangement uses TRBV28 and TRBJ1-2, with 7 bases aligning to TRBD1. Germline values: CDR1 MDHEN, CDR2 SYDVKM. Trimming took 2 bases from V and 4 from J; bases not matched to a gene: 4. The CDR3 contains 14 residues. CDR3 amino acids: CASSLGDRAYGYTF. CDR3 nucleotide sequence: TGTGCCAGCAGTTTAGGCGACAGGGCCTATGGCTACACCTTC.

The genes are TRBV4-3 and TRBJ1-1; D might be TRBD1 (6 bases). This CDR3 spans 12 amino acids. CDR1 is LGHNA, CDR2 YSLEER, per germline. The V and J ends lost 4 bases and 5 bases respectively, with 8 bases between them. The CDR3 spells CASSPTGTEAFF. CDR3 DNA: TGCGCCAGCAGCCCTACAGGGACTGAAGCTTTCTTT.